A single sample is the source of the 8 T cell receptor beta chains below, sequenced in a study of control samples from healthy donors and cancer patients. Assay: immunoSEQ multiplex PCR; the TCRdb copy retains only in-frame clones and omits some. This table holds about 110,000 clones, almost 85% found once. Sequenced input: blood. These receptors came from a young man in good health.

This chain connects TRBV19 to TRBJ1-2, with D possibly being TRBD1 (6 bases). Germline CDR1 reads LNHDA; CDR2 reads SQIVND (reference sequence). V lost 7 bases and J lost 0, with 18 bases in between. CDR3 length: 16 amino acids. The CDR3 loop is CASTSEGGRANYGYTF. The DNA of the CDR3 is TGTGCCAGTACCTCTGAGGGGGGCAGAGCTAACTATGGCTACACCTTC.

CDR3 coding DNA: TGTGCCAGCAGCTTCCGGGACAGCCCCTACGAGCAGTACTTC. Translated: CASSFRDSPYEQYF. This chain connects TRBV9 to TRBJ2-7; TRBD1 matches at 7 bases. Germline V gene lookup returns CDR1 SGDLS and CDR2 YYNGEE. V was pared by 4 bases and J by 2 bases, with 6 bases of the junction left unmatched. CDR3 length: 14 residues.

The V and J genes are TRBV4-3 and TRBJ1-2, with TRBD1 as a possible D gene (5 bases). V gave up 1 base and J gave up 8 bases, with 14 bases separating them. Germline CDR1 and CDR2: LGHNA and YSLEER. The CDR3 sequence is 14 residues long. Written as DNA, the CDR3 is TGCGCCAGCAGCCAAGGACGGCACTGGGGGGGCTACACCTTC. Protein product: CASSQGRHWGGYTF.

The gene calls are TRBV9 and TRBJ2-6; no firm D call. Per germline, CDR1 SGDLS and CDR2 YYNGEE. CDR3 length equals 13 residues. Trimming cost V 5 bases and J 2 bases, with 5 bases left between them. CDR3 sequence reads: CASRKPGANVLTF. The CDR3 DNA reads TGTGCCAGCAGAAAACCTGGGGCCAACGTCCTGACTTTC. Complete variable domain (other parts from reference TRBV9 and TRBJ2-6): DSGVTQTPKHLITATGQRVTLRCSPRSGDLSVYWYQQSLDQGLQFLIQYYNGEERAKGNILERFSAQQFPDLHSELNLSSLELGDSALYFCASRKPGANVLTFGAGSRLTVL.

The chain carries TRBV27 and TRBJ2-1, with D possibly being TRBD2 (6 bases). CDR1 is MNHEY and CDR2 is SMNVEV in the germline V gene (reference sequence). The CDR3 runs to 16 residues. V was cut by 0 bases and J by 6 bases, with 15 bases left in between. CDR3: CASSLSEGGKTNEQFF. CDR3 bases: TGTGCCAGCAGTTTATCAGAGGGCGGGAAGACCAATGAGCAGTTCTTC.

This chain connects TRBV12-3 or TRBV12-4 to TRBJ1-2; D is unresolved. CDR3 length equals 12 residues. V gave up 5 bases and J gave up 4 bases, with 8 bases separating them. The CDR3 DNA follows: TGTGCCAGCAGTCCGTTTGGCTATGGCTACACCTTC. The encoded protein is CASSPFGYGYTF.

This chain links TRBV4-3 with TRBJ2-6; unclear D gene. From germline, CDR1 is LGHNA and CDR2 YSLEER. The CDR3 covers 16 residues. V was clipped by 3 bases and J by 0 bases, with 9 bases between them. Written as DNA, the CDR3 is TGCGCCAGCAGCCAGGGAAGGGCCTCTGGGGCCAACGTCCTGACTTTC. Residues: CASSQGRASGANVLTF.

The gene calls are TRBV28 and TRBJ2-5; D remains ambiguous. Germline loops: CDR1 MDHEN, CDR2 SYDVKM. The CDR3 covers 14 residues. Trimming removed 6 bases from V and 2 bases from J, with 13 bases in between. CDR3 loop: CASSRFDGQETQYF. In nucleotides, the CDR3 is TGTGCCAGCAGCCGCTTCGACGGTCAAGAGACCCAGTACTTC.